The present TCR beta chain was sequenced within a study of early T cells in non-severe SARS-CoV-2 infection. Unique molecular identifier tags were affixed to discrete cDNA molecules. TCRdb independently ran MiXCR on the 5' RACE reads; one entry per CDR3 protein. Of about 64,000 distinct CDR3 sequences in the sample, over 10% were seen once. This CDR3 is built from 15 residues. V gave up 4 bases and J gave up 8 bases; unmatched junction bases: 11. CDR1 LGHNA and CDR2 YNFKEQ come from the germline V gene. This receptor was taken from an adult who was a healthcare worker with PCR-confirmed SARS-CoV-2 infection or an uninfected control (not recorded which). The sequences come from whole blood, collected at baseline. The V and J genes are TRBV4-2 and TRBJ2-3; TRBD2 aligns across 8 bases. CDR3 sequence (DNA): TGTGCCAGCAGCCCCCAAGCGGGGGTGCAGGGTACGCAGTATTTT. Amino acid sequence: CASSPQAGVQGTQYF.